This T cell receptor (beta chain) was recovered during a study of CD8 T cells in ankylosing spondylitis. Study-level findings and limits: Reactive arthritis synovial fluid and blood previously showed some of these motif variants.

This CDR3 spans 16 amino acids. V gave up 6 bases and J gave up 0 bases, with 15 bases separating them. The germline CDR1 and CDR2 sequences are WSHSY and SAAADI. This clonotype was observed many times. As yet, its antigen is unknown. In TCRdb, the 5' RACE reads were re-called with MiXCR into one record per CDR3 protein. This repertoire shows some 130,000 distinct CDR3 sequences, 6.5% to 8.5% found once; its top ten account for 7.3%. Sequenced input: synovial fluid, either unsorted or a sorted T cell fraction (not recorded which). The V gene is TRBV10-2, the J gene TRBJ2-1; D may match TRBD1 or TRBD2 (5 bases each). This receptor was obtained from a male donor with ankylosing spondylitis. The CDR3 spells CASRGDDYISYNEQFF. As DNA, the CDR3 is TGCGCCAGCAGGGGGGACGACTATATCTCCTACAATGAGCAGTTCTTC.